These T cell receptor beta chains were read from a single sample in a study of shared clonotypes between healthy human individuals. The table came from immunoSEQ multiplex PCR; TCRdb's copy has only in-frame clones and leaves some out. This table has approximately 1.4 million clones, approximately 98% appearing once. Input material: naive CD4+ T cells sorted from blood. The receptors shown here come from a man aged 25 to 40 in good health. CDR3s include the opening cysteine and the closing phenylalanine or tryptophan. The order of the fields is clone size, J gene, D gene, V gene, CDR3 protein, CDR3 DNA. The D gene is left open where the match is weak. Clone size, where shown, is once, few, many, or a class for clones that have expanded.

NA,TRBJ2-1,NA,TRBV18,CASSPPRLGRGPHEQFF,TGTGCCAGCTCACCCCCCCGCTTGGGCAGGGGTCCACATGAGCAGTTCTTC
NA,TRBJ2-1,TRBD1,TRBV25-1,CASSPRPGTGSHNEQFF,TGTGCCAGCAGTCCCCGCCCCGGGACAGGGAGTCACAATGAGCAGTTCTTC
NA,TRBJ1-3,NA,TRBV28,CASSLKGGASITIYF,TGTGCCAGCAGTTTAAAGGGGGGTGCGTCCATCACCATATATTTT
NA,TRBJ2-5,NA,TRBV18,CASSPVAEETQYF,TGTGCCAGCTCACCCGTAGCGGAAGAGACCCAGTACTTC
NA,TRBJ1-1,NA,TRBV30,CAWSVRDGRMNTEAFF,TGTGCCTGGAGTGTCAGAGATGGTCGTATGAACACTGAAGCTTTCTTT
NA,TRBJ2-7,TRBD2,TRBV11-3,CASSFYNSGCSYEQYF,TGTGCCAGCAGCTTTTACAATAGCGGGTGCTCCTACGAGCAGTACTTC
NA,TRBJ2-7,NA,TRBV7-8,CASSTGQSYEQYF,TGTGCCAGCAGCACCGGACAGAGTTACGAGCAGTACTTC
NA,TRBJ1-5,NA,TRBV28,CASSFKGNQPQHF,TGTGCCAGCAGTTTTAAGGGCAATCAGCCCCAGCATTTT
once,TRBJ1-1,TRBD1,TRBV7-9,CASSAGTAFAEAFF,TGTGCCAGCAGCGCCGGGACAGCATTCGCTGAAGCTTTCTTT
NA,TRBJ2-7,NA,TRBV29-1,CSVTGVAYEQYF,TGCAGCGTGACAGGTGTCGCGTACGAGCAGTACTTC
NA,TRBJ2-3,TRBD2,TRBV5-1,CASSLALASGSMPDTQYF,TGCGCCAGCAGCTTGGCCTTGGCTAGCGGGAGTATGCCAGATACGCAGTATTTT
NA,TRBJ2-5,TRBD2,TRBV19,CASSISVRGIAGGFSETQYF,TGTGCCAGTAGTATATCGGTTCGAGGAATAGCGGGAGGGTTCAGCGAGACCCAGTACTTC
NA,TRBJ2-1,TRBD2,TRBV5-1,CASSSGLAGEYEQFF,TGCGCCAGCAGCTCGGGACTAGCGGGAGAGTATGAGCAGTTCTTC
NA,TRBJ2-1,NA,TRBV28,CASTTYYTLEDNEQFF,TGTGCCAGCACGACCTATTATACTCTGGAGGACAATGAGCAGTTCTTC
once,TRBJ2-2,TRBD2,TRBV6-5,CASSYRLADTGELFF,TGTGCCAGCAGCTATAGACTAGCGGACACCGGGGAGCTGTTTTTT
NA,TRBJ2-7,NA,TRBV6-5,CASSRSGSLYEQYF,TGTGCCAGCAGTAGATCCGGGTCCCTCTACGAGCAGTACTTC
NA,TRBJ2-2,TRBD1,TRBV13,CASSSTGPGELFF,TGTGCCAGCAGCTCGACAGGGCCCGGGGAGCTGTTTTTT
NA,TRBJ2-4,NA,TRBV28,CASISRWGRHIQYF,TGTGCCAGCATCAGCCGATGGGGCCGGCACATTCAGTACTTC
NA,TRBJ1-3,NA,TRBV19,CASKGLSGNTIYF,TGTGCCAGTAAGGGGTTGTCTGGAAACACCATATATTTT
NA,TRBJ2-7,NA,TRBV2,CASSKRFSSYEQYF,TGTGCCAGCAGTAAAAGGTTCAGCTCCTACGAGCAGTACTTC
NA,TRBJ2-7,NA,TRBV6-5,CASSYSPRTGEQYF,TGTGCCAGCAGTTACTCACCGAGAACGGGAGAGCAGTACTTC
NA,TRBJ2-3,NA,TRBV10-3,CAISEFQGPNTQYF,TGTGCCATCAGTGAGTTCCAAGGACCAAATACGCAGTATTTT
NA,TRBJ2-7,TRBD1,TRBV28,CASSFRQGAVNEQYF,TGTGCCAGCAGTTTCAGACAGGGGGCTGTCAACGAGCAGTACTTC
NA,TRBJ2-1,NA,TRBV18,CASSPQGREGYNEQFF,TGTGCCAGCTCACCACAGGGTCGAGAGGGATACAATGAGCAGTTCTTC
NA,TRBJ2-7,NA,TRBV25-1,CASREPRSYEQYF,TGTGCCAGCAGAGAGCCCCGCTCCTACGAGCAGTACTTC
NA,TRBJ2-7,TRBD2,TRBV5-1,CASSGSGNAYEQYF,TGCGCCAGCAGCGGGAGCGGGAACGCCTACGAGCAGTACTTC
NA,TRBJ2-2,TRBD2,TRBV5-4,CASSLGASGSRTGELFF,TGTGCCAGCAGCTTGGGGGCTAGCGGGAGTCGAACCGGGGAGCTGTTTTTT
NA,TRBJ2-7,TRBD1,TRBV2,CASTLEGQGFEQYF,TGTGCCAGCACTCTGGAGGGACAGGGCTTCGAGCAGTACTTC
once,TRBJ2-3,TRBD2,TRBV25-1,CASSERLAGDGDTQYF,TGTGCCAGCAGTGAACGACTAGCGGGAGATGGGGATACGCAGTATTTT
NA,TRBJ1-2,NA,TRBV28,CASTPGRGLRSIGYTF,TGTGCCAGCACCCCGGGGAGGGGGTTACGGAGTATTGGCTACACCTTC
NA,TRBJ1-2,NA,TRBV7-2,CASSLGRQAGYTF,TGTGCCAGCAGCTTAGGCCGACAGGCGGGCTACACCTTC
NA,TRBJ1-1,NA,TRBV9,CASSPPRTNMNTEAFF,TGTGCCAGCAGCCCCCCCCGGACAAACATGAACACTGAAGCTTTCTTT
once,TRBJ2-1,NA,TRBV5-1,CASSLEDFSYNEQFF,TGCGCCAGCAGCTTGGAAGATTTCTCCTACAATGAGCAGTTCTTC
NA,TRBJ1-2,NA,TRBV9,CASSVQGMNGYTF,TGTGCCAGCAGCGTACAGGGTATGAATGGCTACACCTTC
NA,TRBJ2-1,TRBD2,TRBV29-1,CSVAIAGGTYNEQFF,TGCAGCGTCGCGATAGCGGGAGGCACCTACAATGAGCAGTTCTTC
once,TRBJ1-3,NA,TRBV28,CASRPDSPSSGNTIYF,TGTGCCAGCAGGCCGGACTCTCCGAGCTCTGGAAACACCATATATTTT
NA,TRBJ2-1,NA,TRBV15,CATSRDPGFEQFF,TGTGCCACCAGCAGAGATCCAGGGTTTGAGCAGTTCTTC
NA,TRBJ2-7,NA,TRBV19,CASSIKLNSYEQYF,TGTGCCAGTAGTATTAAACTCAACTCCTACGAGCAGTACTTC
NA,TRBJ2-1,TRBD1,TRBV10-1,CASSGVQVLTGNPRTDEQFF,TGCGCCAGCAGTGGGGTACAGGTTTTGACAGGGAATCCCCGAACCGATGAGCAGTTCTTC
NA,TRBJ2-3,NA,TRBV5-6,CASSLGEARGPTDTQYF,TGTGCCAGCAGCTTGGGTGAGGCTCGGGGGCCTACAGATACGCAGTATTTT
NA,TRBJ2-1,NA,TRBV25-1,CASSERRDDEQFF,TGTGCCAGCAGTGAACGGAGGGACGATGAGCAGTTCTTC
NA,TRBJ1-2,NA,TRBV2,CASSDADKNYGYTF,TGTGCCAGCAGTGATGCAGACAAGAACTATGGCTACACCTTC
NA,TRBJ2-7,NA,TRBV7-2,CASSHFAEQYF,TGTGCCAGCAGCCACTTCGCCGAGCAGTACTTC
NA,TRBJ2-7,NA,TRBV10-3,CAIKLSREGPYEQYF,TGTGCCATCAAACTTTCGAGAGAGGGACCCTACGAGCAGTACTTC
NA,TRBJ2-1,NA,TRBV18,CASSPGSGDNEQFF,TGTGCCAGCTCACCAGGATCAGGGGACAATGAGCAGTTCTTC
NA,TRBJ2-1,TRBD1,TRBV27,CASREPGQGVDEQFF,TGTGCCAGCAGGGAACCGGGACAGGGGGTCGATGAGCAGTTCTTC
NA,TRBJ1-3,TRBD1,TRBV9,CASNPTGYGNTIYF,TGTGCCAGCAACCCGACAGGGTACGGAAACACCATATATTTT
NA,TRBJ1-5,TRBD1,TRBV28,CASSHRDRVQPQHF,TGTGCCAGCAGTCACCGGGACAGGGTTCAGCCCCAGCATTTT
NA,TRBJ2-5,NA,TRBV19,CASSIRGSQETQYF,TGTGCCAGTAGTATCCGAGGGTCCCAAGAGACCCAGTACTTC
once,TRBJ2-7,NA,TRBV19,CASSVKQGSYEQYF,TGTGCCAGTAGTGTGAAACAGGGCTCCTACGAGCAGTACTTC
NA,TRBJ2-1,NA,TRBV7-9,CASSLIRGTNEQFF,TGTGCCAGCAGCTTAATCCGGGGGACCAATGAGCAGTTCTTC
NA,TRBJ2-7,NA,TRBV27,CASSLWSRGDYEQYF,TGTGCCAGCAGTTTATGGTCCAGGGGTGACTACGAGCAGTACTTC